These 21 T cell receptor beta chains were sequenced from one sample in a study of T cells after posttransplantation cyclophosphamide. Generated by immunoSEQ multiplex PCR, the TCRdb table keeps only in-frame clones and is missing some. The table records some 52,000 clones, around 84% of them present only once. The sample comprised PBMCs. These receptors came from a man in his thirties or forties with a blood cancer, CMV-positive, and with a related stem cell donor.

The rearrangement joins TRBV5-1 to TRBJ1-2; TRBD1 is a possible D gene (6 bases). The germline V gene encodes CDR1 SGHRS and CDR2 YFSETQ. The germline V and J ends were trimmed by 0 bases and 8 bases, with 14 bases remaining between them. CDR3 length: 14 residues. The CDR3 DNA reads as TGCGCCAGCAGCTTGGTCGCAGGGGCACGGGGCTACACCTTC. Its protein product is CASSLVAGARGYTF.

This chain links TRBV19 with TRBJ1-5, with D possibly TRBD1 on 5 matching bases. Germline-derived CDR1 and CDR2 are LNHDA and SQIVND (reference sequence). Trimming stripped 6 bases from V and 4 bases from J, with 16 bases between. This CDR3 is 15 amino acids long. The CDR3 DNA is TGTGCCAGTAGCTACTCCCTTGGGGCGAATCAGCCCCAGCATTTT. Translation: CASSYSLGANQPQHF.

The chain carries TRBV4-3 and TRBJ2-6, with TRBD1 as a possible D gene (6 bases). The CDR3 consists of 17 residues. V lost 0 bases and J 0 bases, leaving 9 bases between the germline ends. Germline-derived CDR1 and CDR2 are LGHNA and YSLEER. CDR3 in DNA: TGCGCCAGCAGCCAAGATTACAGGGCCTCTGGGGCCAACGTCCTGACTTTC. Amino acids: CASSQDYRASGANVLTF.

The rearrangement links TRBV4-1 to TRBJ2-5, with D possibly being TRBD2 (5 bases). In germline, CDR1 is MGHRA, CDR2 YSYEKL. CDR3 length: 15 amino acids. V was clipped by 1 base and J by 2 bases, with 11 bases between them. DNA of the CDR3: TGCGCCAGCAGCCAAGTTGGACTTCCTCAAGAGACCCAGTACTTC. Protein product: CASSQVGLPQETQYF.

This chain joins TRBV19 and TRBJ2-1; D perhaps matches TRBD1 (6 bases). The CDR3 is 13 amino acids. Trimming took 8 bases from V and 8 from J, leaving 16 bases between them. Germline V gene data show CDR1 as LNHDA and CDR2 as SQIVND (reference sequence). For the CDR3, the DNA is TGTGCCAGTGGACAGACCCCTGGGGATGAGCAGTTCTTC. Translating gives CASGQTPGDEQFF.

This clone was seen just once. The chain recombines TRBV6-5 with TRBJ1-3; D uncertain. The CDR3 has 14 residues. With 6 bases removed from V and 11 bases from J, the gap between germline ends came to 20 bases. The germline V gene encodes CDR1 MNHEY and CDR2 SVGAGI. This CDR3 is CASRLTLTVTPIYF. DNA of the CDR3: TGTGCCAGCAGACTAACTTTAACTGTAACGCCCATATATTTT.

The chain employs TRBV19 and TRBJ1-5; no firm D call. In germline, CDR1 is LNHDA, CDR2 SQIVND (reference sequence). Deletions cut 3 bases from V and 2 bases from J, with 5 bases between. This CDR3 region has 13 residues. CDR3 residues: CASSISGNQPQHF. CDR3 nucleotide sequence: TGTGCCAGTAGTATTAGCGGCAATCAGCCCCAGCATTTT.

This chain connects TRBV5-1 to TRBJ2-2; 8 bases are shared with TRBD2. CDR3 length: 22 residues. Trimming at V came to 3 bases and at J to 0 bases, leaving 22 bases not matched to a gene. Germline CDR1 reads SGHRS; CDR2 reads YFSETQ. CDR3 loop: CASSWGLVNKVDRNSNTGELFF. CDR3 in DNA: TGCGCCAGCAGCTGGGGACTAGTAAATAAGGTGGACCGGAACTCGAACACCGGGGAGCTGTTTTTT.

J is TRBJ2-3 and V is TRBV30; 10 bases are shared with TRBD2. This CDR3 comprises 18 residues. With 0 bases clipped from V and 2 bases from J, the junction kept 11 bases outside the gene matches. Germline loops: CDR1 GTSNPN, CDR2 SVGIG (reference sequence). The CDR3, as DNA: TGTGCCTGGAGTGTAGGTTTTTCTAGCGGGAGTCACACAGATACGCAGTATTTT. Amino acids: CAWSVGFSSGSHTDTQYF.

The chain uses TRBV5-4 and TRBJ1-3; D is uncertain. The germline CDR1 and CDR2 sequences are SGHNT and YYREEE (reference sequence). CDR3 length equals 15 residues. Trimming took off 3 bases at V and 3 bases at J, with 13 bases between the two ends. CDR3 loop: CASSSTQAFGNTIYF. The CDR3 DNA follows: TGTGCCAGCAGCTCCACGCAGGCCTTTGGAAACACCATATATTTT.

The V and J genes are TRBV5-6 and TRBJ1-1; 8 bases fit TRBD1. This CDR3 region has 15 residues. The V gene's germline CDR1 is SGHDT and CDR2 YYEEEE. The J segment lost 4 bases and the V segment lost 4 bases, leaving 9 bases of the junction unmatched. Here the CDR3 DNA reads TGTGCCAGCAGCCCGACAGGGGTTGACGGCACTGAAGCTTTCTTT. Protein: CASSPTGVDGTEAFF. The full variable domain, its missing parts supplied by reference TRBV5-6 and TRBJ1-1, is DAGVTQSPTHLIKTRGQQVTLRCSPKSGHDTVSWYQQALGQGPQFIFQYYEEEERQRGNFPDRFSGHQFPNYSSELNVNALLLGDSALYLCASSPTGVDGTEAFFGQGTRLTVV.

This clone occurred a few times. The junction and the germline gene differ at one end; a read error may be behind it. This sequence joins TRBV2 and TRBJ1-1; no clear D gene. The CDR3 length is 13 residues. CDR1 is SNHLY, CDR2 FYNNEI, per germline. The CDR3 region has the DNA TGTGCCAGCACTGGAGGCCCGAACGCTGAAGCTTTCTTT. It translates to CASTGGPNAEAFF.

V gene TRBV19 combines with J gene TRBJ2-2; 7 nucleotides line up with TRBD2. CDR1 LNHDA and CDR2 SQIVND come from the germline V gene (reference sequence). The trim removed 3 bases at V and 5 bases at J, leaving 0 bases unmatched. The CDR3 totals 13 residues. CDR3 in amino acids: CASSMGGTGELFF. The DNA of the CDR3 is TGTGCCAGTAGTATGGGGGGGACCGGGGAGCTGTTTTTT. Full variable domain (outside the CDR3, taken from reference TRBV19 and TRBJ2-2): DGGITQSPKYLFRKEGQNVTLSCEQNLNHDAMYWYRQDPGQGLRLIYYSQIVNDFQKGDIAEGYSVSREKKESFPLTVTSAQKNPTAFYLCASSMGGTGELFFGEGSRLTVL.

The chain combines TRBV7-6 with TRBJ2-7, with a weak D call TRBD2 (5 bases). Germline values: CDR1 SGHVS, CDR2 FNYEAQ. The CDR3 spans 15 residues. V lost 5 bases to trimming and J lost 3 bases, with 17 bases between them. CDR3 region: CASSLEPLVLYEQYF. CDR3 DNA sequence: TGTGCCAGCAGCCTAGAACCACTAGTCCTCTACGAGCAGTACTTC.

The chain is built from TRBV6-5 and TRBJ1-1, with 7 bases matching TRBD1. CDR3 length: 14 amino acids. CDR1 and CDR2 (germline): MNHEY, SVGAGI. Germline trimming cut 4 bases from V and 4 bases from J; bases unmatched to any gene: 6. The CDR3 DNA reads TGTGCCAGCAGTTTTAACAGGGGTCGCACTGAAGCTTTCTTT. Protein: CASSFNRGRTEAFF.

The chain carries TRBV7-9 and TRBJ1-3; 8 bases match TRBD1. The CDR3 consists of 15 residues. CDR1 is SEHNR and CDR2 is FQNEAQ in the germline V gene (reference sequence). The ends lost 5 bases at V and 4 bases at J; junction bases unmatched: 7. The CDR3 bases are TGTGCCAGCAGCCCCGAAAACAGGGGGGGAAACACCATATATTTT. It codes for CASSPENRGGNTIYF.

Concerning this clone: One junction end disagrees with the germline gene, perhaps due to a read error. This chain uses TRBV28 with TRBJ2-7; 7 positions match TRBD2. Germline V gives CDR1 MDHEN, CDR2 SYDVKM. This CDR3 contains 15 residues. The CDR3 DNA sequence: TGTGCCAGCAGTTTGTCCACCCGGGGGGTAACGAGCTTAGACTTC. It encodes CASSLSTRGVTSLDF.

This clone was seen more than once but under ten times. The chain is built from TRBV19 and TRBJ2-3; 8 nucleotides align to TRBD2. From germline, CDR1 is LNHDA and CDR2 SQIVND (reference sequence). This CDR3 has 15 residues. The J segment lost 4 bases and the V segment lost 9 bases, leaving 12 bases of the junction unmatched. The CDR3 sequence: CASSPGASGPDTQYF. The CDR3, as DNA: TGTGCCAGCTCCCCTGGGGCTAGCGGGCCAGATACGCAGTATTTT.

This chain joins TRBV13 and TRBJ2-5; TRBD2 matches at 14 bases. V shed 4 bases, J shed 4 bases, and the junction held 8 bases outside the gene matches. This CDR3 is 17 amino acids long. Germline V gives CDR1 PRHDT, CDR2 FYEKMQ (reference sequence). The CDR3 DNA reads as TGTGCCAGCAGCTCCTCCGGGACTAGCGGGAGAAGAGAGACCCAGTACTTC. Encoded protein: CASSSSGTSGRRETQYF.

This clone has a handful of counts. The chain has TRBV6-1 and TRBJ1-5, with a possible D match to TRBD1 (5 bases). Germline V gene data show CDR1 as MNHNS and CDR2 as SASEGT. V dropped 2 bases and J dropped 1 base, with 15 bases sitting between them. The CDR3 sequence is 17 residues long. The CDR3 region is CASSEIGWGGSNQPQHF. In nucleotides, the CDR3 is TGTGCCAGCAGTGAAATCGGGTGGGGCGGAAGCAATCAGCCCCAGCATTTT.

CDR3 amino acids: CASSQGGNSNQPQHF. CDR3 bases: TGTGCCAGCTCCCAAGGGGGAAATAGCAATCAGCCCCAGCATTTT. The chain has TRBV18 and TRBJ1-5; a possible D gene is TRBD1 (6 bases). Looked up from germline, CDR1 is KGHSH and CDR2 is LQKENI. Trimming stripped 6 bases from V and 0 bases from J, with 12 bases between. This CDR3 has 15 residues.